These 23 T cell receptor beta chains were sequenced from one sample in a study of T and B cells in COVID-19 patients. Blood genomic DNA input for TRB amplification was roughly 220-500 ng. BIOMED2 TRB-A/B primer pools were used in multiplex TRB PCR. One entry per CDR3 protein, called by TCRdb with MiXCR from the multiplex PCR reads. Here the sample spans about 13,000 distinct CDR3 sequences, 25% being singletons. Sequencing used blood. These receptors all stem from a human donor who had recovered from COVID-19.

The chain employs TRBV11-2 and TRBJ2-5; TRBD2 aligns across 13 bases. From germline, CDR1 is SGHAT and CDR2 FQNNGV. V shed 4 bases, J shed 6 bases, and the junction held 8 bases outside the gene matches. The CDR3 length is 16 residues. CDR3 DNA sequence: TGTGCCAGCAGCTCCGGAGGACTAGCGGGAGCGAAGACCCAGTACTTC. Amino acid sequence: CASSSGGLAGAKTQYF.

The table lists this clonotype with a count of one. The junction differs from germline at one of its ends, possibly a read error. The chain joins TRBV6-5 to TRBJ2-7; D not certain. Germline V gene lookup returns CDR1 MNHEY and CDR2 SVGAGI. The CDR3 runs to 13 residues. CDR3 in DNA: TGCGCCAGCAGTGAGTCGAGTTTATACGAGCAGTACTTC. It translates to CASSESSLYEQYF.

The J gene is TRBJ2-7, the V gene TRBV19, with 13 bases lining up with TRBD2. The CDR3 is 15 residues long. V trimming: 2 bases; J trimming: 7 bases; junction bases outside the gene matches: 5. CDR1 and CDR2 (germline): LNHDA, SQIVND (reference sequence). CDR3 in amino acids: CASSIRTSGSEEQYF. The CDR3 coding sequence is TGTGCCAGTAGTATAAGGACTAGCGGGAGTGAAGAGCAGTACTTC.

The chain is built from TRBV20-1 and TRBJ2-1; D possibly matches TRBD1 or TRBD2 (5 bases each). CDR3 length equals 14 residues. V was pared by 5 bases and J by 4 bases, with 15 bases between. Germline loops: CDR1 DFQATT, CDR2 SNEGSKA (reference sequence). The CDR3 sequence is CSAGRGGTYNEQFF. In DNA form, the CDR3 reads TGCAGTGCTGGTCGTGGGGGAACTTACAATGAGCAGTTCTTC.

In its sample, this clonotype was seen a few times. CDR3 DNA sequence: TGTGCCACCAGCAGACCCCTCGGGTCCCAGCATTTT. Amino acids: CATSRPLGSQHF. The chain is built from TRBV15 and TRBJ1-5; no clear D gene. The CDR3 is 12 amino acids. Deletions cut 2 bases from V and 11 bases from J, with 10 bases between. Germline V lookup: CDR1 LNHNV, CDR2 YYDKDF (reference sequence).

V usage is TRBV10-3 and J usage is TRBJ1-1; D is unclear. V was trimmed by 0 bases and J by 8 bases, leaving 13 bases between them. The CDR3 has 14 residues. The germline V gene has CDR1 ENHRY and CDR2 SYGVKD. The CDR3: CAISESPAPAEAFF. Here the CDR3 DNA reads TGTGCCATCAGTGAGTCCCCAGCTCCAGCAGAAGCTTTCTTT.

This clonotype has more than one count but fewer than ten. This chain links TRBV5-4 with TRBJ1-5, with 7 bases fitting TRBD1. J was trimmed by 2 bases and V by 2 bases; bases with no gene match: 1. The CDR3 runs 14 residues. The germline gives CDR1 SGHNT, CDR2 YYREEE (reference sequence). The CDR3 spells CASSFGQGNQPQHF. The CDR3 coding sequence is TGTGCCAGCAGCTTCGGACAGGGCAATCAGCCCCAGCATTTT.

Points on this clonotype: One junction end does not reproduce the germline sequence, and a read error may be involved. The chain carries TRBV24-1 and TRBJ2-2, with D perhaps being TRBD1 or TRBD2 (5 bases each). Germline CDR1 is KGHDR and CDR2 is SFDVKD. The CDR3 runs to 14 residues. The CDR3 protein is CATSGLGDAGELFF. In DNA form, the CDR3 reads TGTGCCACCAGTGGTTTGGGGGACGCCGGGGAGCTGTTTTTT.

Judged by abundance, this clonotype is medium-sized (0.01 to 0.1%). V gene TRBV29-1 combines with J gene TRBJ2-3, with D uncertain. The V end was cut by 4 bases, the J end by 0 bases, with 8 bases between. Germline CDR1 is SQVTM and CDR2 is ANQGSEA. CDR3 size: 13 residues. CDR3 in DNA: TGCAGCGTTGTAATCACAAGCACAGATACGCAGTATTTT. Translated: CSVVITSTDTQYF.

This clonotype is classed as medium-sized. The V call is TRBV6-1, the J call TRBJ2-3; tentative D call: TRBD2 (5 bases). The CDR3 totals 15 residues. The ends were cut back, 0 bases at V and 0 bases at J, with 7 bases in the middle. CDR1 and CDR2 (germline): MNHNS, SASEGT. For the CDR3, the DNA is TGTGCCAGCAGTGAAGCACCGGGGAGCACAGATACGCAGTATTTT. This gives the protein CASSEAPGSTDTQYF.

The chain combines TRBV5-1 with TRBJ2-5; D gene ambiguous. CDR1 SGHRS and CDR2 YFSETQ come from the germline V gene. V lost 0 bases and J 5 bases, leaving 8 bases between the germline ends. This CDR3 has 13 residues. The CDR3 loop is CASSLGVPETQYF. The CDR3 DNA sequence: TGCGCCAGCAGCTTGGGAGTCCCCGAGACCCAGTACTTC.

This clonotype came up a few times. The CDR3 region is CASRSGTGGVPLHF. CDR3 coding DNA: TGTGCCAGCAGATCCGGGACAGGGGGGGTCCCCCTCCACTTT. V usage is TRBV6-5 and J usage is TRBJ1-6; 11 nucleotides align to TRBD1. V trimming: 6 bases; J trimming: 13 bases; junction bases outside the gene matches: 8. The germline gives CDR1 MNHEY, CDR2 SVGAGI. The CDR3 extends over 14 amino acids.

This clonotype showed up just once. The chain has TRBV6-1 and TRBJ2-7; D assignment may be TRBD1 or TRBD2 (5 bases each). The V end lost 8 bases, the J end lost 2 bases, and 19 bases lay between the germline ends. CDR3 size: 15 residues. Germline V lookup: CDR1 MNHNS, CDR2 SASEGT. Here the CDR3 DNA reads TGTGCCAGCGGAAAAGCCCCGGGACCGGCCTACGAGCAGTACTTC. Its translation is CASGKAPGPAYEQYF.

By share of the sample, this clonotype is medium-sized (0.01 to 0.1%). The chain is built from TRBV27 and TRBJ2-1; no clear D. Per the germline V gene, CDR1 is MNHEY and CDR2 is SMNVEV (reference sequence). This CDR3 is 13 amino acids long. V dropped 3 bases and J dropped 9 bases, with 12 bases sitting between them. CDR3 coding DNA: TGTGCCAGCAGTTTTACCGCGAACAGTGAGCAGTTCTTC. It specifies CASSFTANSEQFF.

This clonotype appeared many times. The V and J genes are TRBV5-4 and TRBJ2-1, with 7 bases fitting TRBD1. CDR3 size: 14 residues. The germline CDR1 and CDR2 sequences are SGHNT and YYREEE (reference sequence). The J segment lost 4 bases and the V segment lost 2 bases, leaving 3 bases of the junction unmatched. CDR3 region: CASSFGTVYNEQFF. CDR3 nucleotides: TGTGCCAGCAGCTTTGGGACAGTATACAATGAGCAGTTCTTC.

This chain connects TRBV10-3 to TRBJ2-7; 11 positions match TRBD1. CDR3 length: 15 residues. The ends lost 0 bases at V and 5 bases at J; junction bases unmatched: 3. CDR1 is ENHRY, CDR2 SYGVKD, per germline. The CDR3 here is CAISESDRGRNEQYF. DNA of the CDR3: TGTGCCATCAGTGAGTCGGACAGGGGGCGCAACGAGCAGTACTTC.

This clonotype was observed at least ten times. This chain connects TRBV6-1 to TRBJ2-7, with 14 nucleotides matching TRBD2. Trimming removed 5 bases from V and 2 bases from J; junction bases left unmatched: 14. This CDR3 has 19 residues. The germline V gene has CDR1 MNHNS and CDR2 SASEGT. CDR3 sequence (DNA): TGTGCCAGCAGTACGCTAAGGGGACTAGCGGGAGTTTTCGCCTACGAGCAGTACTTC. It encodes CASSTLRGLAGVFAYEQYF.

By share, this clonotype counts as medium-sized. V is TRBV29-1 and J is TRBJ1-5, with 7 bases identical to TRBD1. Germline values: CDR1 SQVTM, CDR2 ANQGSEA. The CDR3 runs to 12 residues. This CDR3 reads CSGGQIGQPQHF. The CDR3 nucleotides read TGCAGTGGGGGACAGATCGGTCAGCCCCAGCATTTT.

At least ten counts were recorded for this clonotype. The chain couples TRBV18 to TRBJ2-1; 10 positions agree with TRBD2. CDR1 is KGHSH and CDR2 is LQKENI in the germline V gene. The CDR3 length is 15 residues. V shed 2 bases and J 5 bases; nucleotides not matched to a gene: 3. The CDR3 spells CASSPVLAGDNEQFF. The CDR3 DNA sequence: TGTGCCAGCTCACCAGTTCTAGCGGGAGACAATGAGCAGTTCTTC.

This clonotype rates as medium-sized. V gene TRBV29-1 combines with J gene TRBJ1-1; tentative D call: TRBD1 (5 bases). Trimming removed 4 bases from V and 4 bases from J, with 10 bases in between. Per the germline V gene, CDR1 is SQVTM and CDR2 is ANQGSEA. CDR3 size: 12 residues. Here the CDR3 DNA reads TGCAGCGTTGCCCAGGGAGTCACTGAAGCTTTCTTT. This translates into CSVAQGVTEAFF.

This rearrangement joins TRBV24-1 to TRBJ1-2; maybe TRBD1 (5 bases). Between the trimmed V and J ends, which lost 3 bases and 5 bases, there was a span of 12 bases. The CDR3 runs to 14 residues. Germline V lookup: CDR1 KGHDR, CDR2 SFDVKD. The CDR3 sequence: CATSDPRKGYGYTF. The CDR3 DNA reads TGTGCCACCAGTGATCCCCGAAAGGGGTATGGCTACACCTTC.

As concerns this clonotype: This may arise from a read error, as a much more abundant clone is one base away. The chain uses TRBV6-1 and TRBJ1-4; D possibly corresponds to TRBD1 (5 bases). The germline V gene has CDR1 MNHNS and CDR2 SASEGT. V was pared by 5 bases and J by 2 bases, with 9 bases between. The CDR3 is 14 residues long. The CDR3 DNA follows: TGTGCCAGCAGTAAATACAGGACTAATGAAAAACTGTTTTTT. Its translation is CASSKYRTNEKLFF.

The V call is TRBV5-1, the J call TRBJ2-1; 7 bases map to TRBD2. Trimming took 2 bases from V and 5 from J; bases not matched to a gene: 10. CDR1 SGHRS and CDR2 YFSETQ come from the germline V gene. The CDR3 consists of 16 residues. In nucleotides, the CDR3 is TGCGCCAGCAGCTTTTACCGGGAGGCAAGGGACAATGAGCAGTTCTTC. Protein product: CASSFYREARDNEQFF.